This TCR beta chain was captured in a study of T cell changes during pregnancy in multiple sclerosis. CDR3 length: 12 amino acids. The V end lost 9 bases, the J end lost 6 bases, and 15 bases lay between the germline ends. The germline gives CDR1 MNHNS, CDR2 SASEGT. Sequencing used immunoSEQ multiplex PCR; TCRdb keeps in-frame clones, though not all of them. The data contain more than 55,000 clones, roughly nine tenths of them singletons. This sequence was found in a female donor with multiple sclerosis, enrolled in a pregnancy study. J is TRBJ2-7 and V is TRBV6-1; D is perhaps TRBD2 (6 bases). The sequencing here drew on CD4+ T cells from peripheral blood mononuclear cells, taken in the third trimester of pregnancy. The CDR3 region has the DNA TGTGCCAGTCAGAGCGAAGCGGGCGAGCAGTACTTC. Encoded protein: CASQSEAGEQYF.